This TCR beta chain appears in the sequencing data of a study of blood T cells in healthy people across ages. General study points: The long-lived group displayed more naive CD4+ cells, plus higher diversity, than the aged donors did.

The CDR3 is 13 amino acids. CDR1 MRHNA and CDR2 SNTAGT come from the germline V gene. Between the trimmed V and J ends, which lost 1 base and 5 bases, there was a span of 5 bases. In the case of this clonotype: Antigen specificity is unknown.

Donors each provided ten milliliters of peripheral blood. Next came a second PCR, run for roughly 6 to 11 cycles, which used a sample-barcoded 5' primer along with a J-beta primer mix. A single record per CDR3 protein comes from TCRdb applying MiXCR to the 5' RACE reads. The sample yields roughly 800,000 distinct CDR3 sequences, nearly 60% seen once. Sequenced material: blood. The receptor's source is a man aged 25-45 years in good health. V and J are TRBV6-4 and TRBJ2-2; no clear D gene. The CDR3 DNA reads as TGTGCCAGCAGTGACTACCCGACCGGGGAGCTGTTTTTT. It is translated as CASSDYPTGELFF.